What follows are 7 T cell receptor beta chains derived from one specimen sequenced in a study of blood T cell repertoires in COVID-19. TCRdb's table, derived via immunoSEQ multiplex PCR, lists solely in-frame clones and lacks some. Of under 100,000 clones listed, 70% to 85% are singletons. Sequencing input: peripheral blood. Source of these receptors: a woman of 80 years or more with COVID-19, enrolled during active disease.

The rearrangement links TRBV11-2 to TRBJ2-3, with TRBD2 matching over 9 bases. Trimming took 0 bases from V and 3 from J; bases not matched to a gene: 7. Germline CDR1 SGHAT, CDR2 FQNNGV. The CDR3 is 17 amino acids. The CDR3 bases are TGTGCCAGCAGCTTAGATCCCCCGACTAGCGGAACAGATACGCAGTATTTT. It is translated as CASSLDPPTSGTDTQYF.

This clone was seen a few times. This chain links TRBV5-4 with TRBJ1-5; D gene ambiguous. Germline V gene sequence: CDR1 SGHNT, CDR2 YYREEE (reference sequence). The V end lost 4 bases, the J end lost 5 bases, and 13 bases lay between the germline ends. This CDR3 region has 14 residues. CDR3 bases: TGTGCCAGCAGCGTGGATGGGCTTTATCAGCCCCAGCATTTT. The encoded protein is CASSVDGLYQPQHF.

This clone was counted between two and nine times. The V call is TRBV7-2, the J call TRBJ2-7; no reliable D call. Germline values: CDR1 SGHTA, CDR2 FQGNSA. Trimming removed 7 bases from V and 2 bases from J, with 12 bases in between. This CDR3 is 13 amino acids long. CDR3 nucleotide sequence: TGTGCCAGCAAACTGGCGGCGACCTACGAGCAGTACTTC. Translating it yields CASKLAATYEQYF.

The J gene is TRBJ2-1, the V gene TRBV18; TRBD2 agrees at 8 bases. The ends lost 8 bases at V and 2 bases at J; junction bases unmatched: 8. The CDR3 length is 15 residues. Germline-derived CDR1 and CDR2 are KGHSH and LQKENI. The CDR3 DNA reads as TGTGCCAGCAGATTAGCGGGGCGAACCTACAATGAGCAGTTCTTC. It yields the protein CASRLAGRTYNEQFF.

The chain combines TRBV28 with TRBJ2-7, with D perhaps matching TRBD2 (7 bases). CDR3 length equals 17 residues. CDR1 is MDHEN and CDR2 is SYDVKM in the germline V gene. The germline V and J ends were trimmed by 2 bases and 2 bases, with 19 bases remaining between them. The CDR3 region is CASSLIRRGGGTYEQYF. The CDR3 bases are TGTGCCAGCAGTTTAATCCGGAGAGGGGGGGGGACCTACGAGCAGTACTTC. Full variable domain (remainder filled in from reference TRBV28 and TRBJ2-7): DVKVTQSSRYLVKRTGEKVFLECVQDMDHENMFWYRQDPGLGLRLIYFSYDVKMKEKGDIPEGYSVSREKKERFSLILESASTNQTSMYLCASSLIRRGGGTYEQYFGPGTRLTVT.

The rearrangement joins TRBV7-3 to TRBJ2-5; 7 bases are a match to TRBD2. The CDR3 totals 15 residues. Germline lookup yields CDR1 SGHTA and CDR2 FQGTGA. V shed 6 bases and J 3 bases; nucleotides not matched to a gene: 10. CDR3 residues: CASSPLRGGEETQYF. CDR3 DNA: TGTGCCAGCAGTCCGTTACGCGGGGGTGAAGAGACCCAGTACTTC.

The gene calls are TRBV4-1 and TRBJ1-2, with D perhaps matching TRBD1 (5 bases). V was trimmed by 4 bases and J by 3 bases, leaving 15 bases between them. CDR1 is MGHRA and CDR2 is YSYEKL in the germline V gene. The CDR3 contains 15 residues. CDR3 coding DNA: TGCGCCAGCAGCCGGGGGGACTCACGGGACTATGGCTACACCTTC. Translated, it gives CASSRGDSRDYGYTF.